This TCR beta chain was sequenced in a study of blood T cell repertoires in COVID-19. Whole-study context: Nucleic acid was either cDNA or gDNA, and it came from T cells, B-cell-depleted T cells, or PBMCs.

Original methodology: Nucleated cell counts were estimated from reference gene primer amplification. Some clones are missing from TCRdb's copy, which holds only in-frame ones; the method was immunoSEQ multiplex PCR. V and J calls and clone size come straight from that table; D and trimming were deduced from the DNA. The data hold roughly 54,000 clones, with 80% to 90% observed a single time. Seattle cases were enrolled at active infection and followed longitudinally. This receptor was obtained from a woman aged 60-70 years with COVID-19, enrolled during active disease. The sequenced sample consisted of peripheral blood.

As DNA, the CDR3 is TGTGCCTGGAGTGGTGGTAGGAGTGGCTACACCTTC. Its translation is CAWSGGRSGYTF. The rearrangement links TRBV30 to TRBJ1-2; D uncertain. With 1 base removed from V and 7 bases from J, the gap between germline ends came to 10 bases. The CDR3 is made up of 12 amino acids. CDR1 GTSNPN and CDR2 SVGIG come from the germline V gene (reference sequence).